The next 8 T cell receptor beta chains were all read from a single sample in a study of T cell changes during pregnancy in multiple sclerosis. Here immunoSEQ multiplex PCR was the method, and the copy in TCRdb shows in-frame clones only, minus some. The sample has tens of thousands of clones; 80% to 95% are singletons. Sequencing was performed on peripheral blood, taken in the second trimester of pregnancy. All receptors derive from a female donor with multiple sclerosis, enrolled in a pregnancy study.

This chain connects TRBV28 to TRBJ2-1; D gene unclear. The length of the CDR3 is 16 residues. Germline-derived CDR1 and CDR2 are MDHEN and SYDVKM. Trimming shortened V by 5 bases and J by 1 base, and 15 bases separated the two germline ends. The CDR3: CASSPVFFSSYNEQFF. In nucleotides, the CDR3 is TGTGCCAGCAGTCCGGTTTTCTTCTCATCCTACAATGAGCAGTTCTTC. Full variable domain (missing parts from reference TRBV28 and TRBJ2-1): DVKVTQSSRYLVKRTGEKVFLECVQDMDHENMFWYRQDPGLGLRLIYFSYDVKMKEKGDIPEGYSVSREKKERFSLILESASTNQTSMYLCASSPVFFSSYNEQFFGPGTRLTVL.

This clone was seen only once. The chain employs TRBV6-5 and TRBJ1-4, with D possibly TRBD1 on 5 matching bases. Germline V gene data show CDR1 as MNHEY and CDR2 as SVGAGI. V lost 6 bases, J lost 5 bases, and 16 bases lay in between. The CDR3 contains 15 residues. This chain's CDR3 is CASSQPGTGNEKLFF. CDR3 nucleotides: TGTGCCAGCAGCCAGCCCGGGACTGGGAATGAAAAACTGTTTTTT.

This chain links TRBV4-1 with TRBJ2-2; TRBD1 agrees at 7 bases. This CDR3 contains 16 residues. The trim removed 2 bases at V and 7 bases at J, leaving 10 bases unmatched. The germline gives CDR1 MGHRA, CDR2 YSYEKL. The chain's CDR3 is CASSQPDRVGIGELFF. The DNA for the CDR3 is TGCGCCAGCAGCCAACCAGACAGGGTCGGTATCGGGGAGCTGTTTTTT.

V is TRBV7-9 and J is TRBJ2-3, with 12 bases matching TRBD2. The germline V gene has CDR1 SEHNR and CDR2 FQNEAQ (reference sequence). Trimming at V came to 4 bases and at J to 5 bases, leaving 7 bases not matched to a gene. CDR3 length: 16 amino acids. The CDR3 region is CASSSRTSGNGDTQYF. Here the CDR3 DNA reads TGTGCCAGCAGCTCCCGGACTAGCGGGAACGGAGATACGCAGTATTTT. The full variable domain, in which reference TRBV7-9 and TRBJ2-3 provide the parts outside the CDR3, is DTGVSQNPRHKITKRGQNVTFRCDPISEHNRLYWYRQTLGQGPEFLTYFQNEAQLEKSRLLSDRFSAERPKGSFSTLEIQRTEQGDSAMYLCASSSRTSGNGDTQYFGPGTRLTVL.

This chain connects TRBV7-3 to TRBJ2-7; maybe TRBD1 (9 bases). Germline V CDR1 and CDR2: SGHTA, FQGTGA. Deletions cut 5 bases from V and 6 bases from J, with 23 bases between. The CDR3 totals 16 residues. The CDR3 loop reads CASSPTGGGRLVEQYF. The CDR3 DNA follows: TGTGCCAGCAGCCCCACAGGGGGCGGGAGGTTGGTCGAGCAGTACTTC. The full variable domain, rest sourced from reference TRBV7-3 and TRBJ2-7, is GAGVSQTPSNKVTEKGKYVELRCDPISGHTALYWYRQSLGQGPEFLIYFQGTGAADDSGLPNDRFFAVRPEGSVSTLKIQRTERGDSAVYLCASSPTGGGRLVEQYFGPGTRLTVT.

V gene TRBV27 combines with J gene TRBJ2-1; D might be TRBD1 (6 bases). The germline V gene encodes CDR1 MNHEY and CDR2 SMNVEV (reference sequence). The CDR3 covers 18 residues. Trimming shortened V by 3 bases and J by 3 bases, and 21 bases separated the two germline ends. Here the CDR3 DNA reads TGTGCCAGCAGTTTGTACCCCACACAGGGCGTTGTCTACAATGAGCAGTTCTTC. This codes for CASSLYPTQGVVYNEQFF.

The rearrangement uses TRBV9 and TRBJ2-1, with TRBD2 matching 11 bases. This CDR3 spans 19 amino acids. Trimming took 4 bases from V and 4 from J; bases not matched to a gene: 16. Germline values: CDR1 SGDLS, CDR2 YYNGEE. The CDR3 region has the DNA TGTGCCAGCAGCCGCACAAAAGTAGCGGGAGGGGAATATTACAATGAGCAGTTCTTC. Translation: CASSRTKVAGGEYYNEQFF.

The chain has TRBV7-9 and TRBJ2-1; 7 bases are shared with TRBD2. Germline V gene lookup returns CDR1 SEHNR and CDR2 FQNEAQ (reference sequence). The CDR3 runs to 16 residues. V shed 4 bases and J 0 bases; nucleotides not matched to a gene: 6. This CDR3 reads CASSSVAGHSYNEQFF. CDR3 in DNA: TGTGCCAGCAGCTCAGTAGCGGGTCACTCCTACAATGAGCAGTTCTTC.